This T cell receptor beta chain was retrieved from a study of OX40 agonist ivuxolimab in advanced cancers. Libraries were prepared by immunoSEQ multiplex PCR; TCRdb keeps only in-frame clonotypes and omits some of them. Seen here are tens of thousands of clones, 80% to 90% observed once, and the top ten hold around 5%. CDR1 and CDR2 (germline): SGHTA, FQGTGA. This CDR3 has 14 residues. The V and J ends lost 2 bases and 6 bases respectively, with 14 bases between them. This receptor was identified in an adult with an advanced solid tumor such as melanoma, head and neck, liver or kidney cancer. Sequenced material: CD4+ or CD8+ T cells sorted from blood, taken in a trial of the OX40 agonist ivuxolimab. This chain joins TRBV7-3 and TRBJ2-7, with a possible D match to TRBD1 (6 bases). CDR3 DNA sequence: TGTGCCAGCAGCTTAGGTATGGGGGCAGGCGAGCAGTACTTC. Amino acid sequence: CASSLGMGAGEQYF.